Presented here are 3 T cell receptor beta chains from one specimen sequenced in a study of glioma-infiltrating T cells. Using RNA template, CDR3s of TCR alpha and beta were amplified with iRepertoire arm-PCR. Via MiXCR, TCRdb re-called the multiplex PCR reads, giving one row per CDR3 protein. Altogether under 200,000 distinct CDR3 sequences are present, around 40% being singletons, with the ten largest covering about 5.2%. The source material was glioma tissue, nonneoplastic brain tissue, or PBMCs (not recorded which). These receptors were obtained from a human donor with low-grade glioma or glioblastoma, undergoing nonglioma brain surgery, or in good health (not recorded which).

The chain joins TRBV18 to TRBJ1-5; D remains ambiguous. Germline CDR1 and CDR2: KGHSH and LQKENI. V was shortened by 3 bases and J by 1 base, with 4 bases between the two germline ends. CDR3 length: 13 residues. CDR3 residues: CASSPKSNQPQHF. The CDR3 bases are TGTGCCAGCTCACCGAAGAGCAATCAGCCCCAGCATTTT.

Notes on this clonotype: A much larger clone is a single base away; this may be a read error. J is TRBJ1-5 and V is TRBV2, with D possibly TRBD1 on 5 matching bases. There are 14 residues in the CDR3. Trimming took off 4 bases at V and 5 bases at J, with 12 bases between the two ends. Per germline, CDR1 SNHLY and CDR2 FYNNEI. CDR3 protein: CASSGAQGDQPQHF. CDR3 nucleotide sequence: TGTGCCAGCAGTGGAGCTCAGGGCGATCAGCCCCAGCATTTT.

This clonotype was seen a handful of times. The chain is built from TRBV29-1 and TRBJ2-7; 8 bases fit TRBD1. The CDR3 covers 14 residues. CDR1 is SQVTM and CDR2 is ANQGSEA in the germline V gene. V lost 5 bases, J lost 2 bases, and 8 bases stayed unmatched. CDR3 sequence reads: CSVRDRIYPYEQYF. The DNA for the CDR3 is TGCAGCGTTAGGGACAGGATCTACCCCTACGAGCAGTACTTC.